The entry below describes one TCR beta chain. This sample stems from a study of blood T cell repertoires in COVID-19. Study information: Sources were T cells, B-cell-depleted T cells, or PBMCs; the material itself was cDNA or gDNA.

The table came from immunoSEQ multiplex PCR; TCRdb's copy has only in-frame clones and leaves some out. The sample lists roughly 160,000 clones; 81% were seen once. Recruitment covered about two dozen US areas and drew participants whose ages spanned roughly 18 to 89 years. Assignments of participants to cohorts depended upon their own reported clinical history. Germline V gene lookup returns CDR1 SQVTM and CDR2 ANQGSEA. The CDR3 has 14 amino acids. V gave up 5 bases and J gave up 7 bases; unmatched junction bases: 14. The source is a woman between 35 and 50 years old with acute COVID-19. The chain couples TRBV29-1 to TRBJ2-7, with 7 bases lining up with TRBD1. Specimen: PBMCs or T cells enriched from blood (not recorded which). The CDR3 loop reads CSVSRDRSPGEQYF. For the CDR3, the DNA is TGCAGCGTTTCCAGGGACAGATCCCCGGGGGAGCAGTACTTC.